This T cell receptor (beta chain) was sequenced for a study of T-cell reconstitution after alpha-beta-depleted transplantation in children. The V end was cut by 4 bases, the J end by 5 bases, with 12 bases between. The CDR3 loop spans 13 amino acids. The germline gives CDR1 SGDLS, CDR2 YYNGEE. A library of TCRbeta sequences, prepared with unique molecular identifiers, was generated. Using its own MiXCR run on the PCR reads, TCRdb lists one record per CDR3 protein. The sample consists of 500,000 or so distinct CDR3 sequences, approximately 32% of them appearing once. The receptor's source is a human donor who donated a stem cell graft to a child with aplastic anemia. This chain joins TRBV9 and TRBJ2-5; perhaps TRBD1 as D (5 bases). This sample comprised PBMCs from the stem cell graft donor, obtained from the stem cell graft. CDR3 in amino acids: CASSQGSSETQYF. Here the CDR3 DNA reads TGTGCCAGCAGCCAGGGATCATCGGAGACCCAGTACTTC.